The rows below give T cell receptor beta chains drawn from one sample of a study of shared clonotypes between healthy human individuals. The method was immunoSEQ multiplex PCR; TCRdb's version includes in-frame clones alone and lacks a portion of them. The sample yields about 2.1 million clones, about 93% seen once. Sequencing used naive CD8+ T cells from PBMCs. The receptor source for this set is a young man in good health. Some clones in this sample may be carry-over from other donors' samples. Both conserved end residues are part of each CDR3. Fields, in order: D gene, J gene, clone size, V gene, CDR3 protein, CDR3 DNA. D genes are given only for firm matches. Only part of the rows carry a size: once, few, many, or a class if the clone is expanded.

D: TRBD1
J: TRBJ1-4
size: NA
V: TRBV27
CDR3: CASSLSPGGDEKLFF
DNA: TGTGCCAGCAGTTTATCGCCAGGGGGCGATGAAAAACTGTTTTTT

D: NA
J: TRBJ2-1
size: once
V: TRBV6-5
CDR3: CASSGPFPNEQFF
DNA: TGTGCCAGCAGCGGGCCGTTCCCTAATGAGCAGTTCTTC

D: NA
J: TRBJ2-3
size: NA
V: TRBV27
CDR3: CASSRLEDTQYF
DNA: TGTGCCAGCAGTCGACTAGAAGATACGCAGTATTTT

D: TRBD1
J: TRBJ2-2
size: NA
V: TRBV5-1
CDR3: CASSEGQGDTGELFF
DNA: TGCGCCAGCAGCGAAGGACAGGGGGACACCGGGGAGCTGTTTTTT

D: NA
J: TRBJ2-7
size: NA
V: TRBV7-9
CDR3: CASSPVRAGLAYEQYF
DNA: TGTGCCAGCAGCCCAGTGCGGGCGGGCCTTGCCTACGAGCAGTACTTC

D: NA
J: TRBJ1-1
size: NA
V: TRBV11-1
CDR3: CASSYRETIEAFF
DNA: TGTGCCAGCAGCTACAGGGAAACCATTGAAGCTTTCTTT

D: TRBD2
J: TRBJ2-1
size: NA
V: TRBV13
CDR3: CASSLELAGGNEQFF
DNA: TGTGCCAGCAGCTTAGAGCTGGCGGGAGGGAATGAGCAGTTCTTC

D: NA
J: TRBJ1-2
size: NA
V: TRBV5-8
CDR3: CASSSLRPQSDYGYTF
DNA: TGTGCCAGCAGCTCCCTGCGACCCCAAAGCGACTATGGCTACACCTTC

D: TRBD1
J: TRBJ1-2
size: NA
V: TRBV5-1
CDR3: CASSSTGGNGYTF
DNA: TGCGCCAGCAGCTCGACAGGGGGCAATGGCTACACCTTC

D: NA
J: TRBJ2-6
size: NA
V: TRBV15
CDR3: CATTSSGANVLTF
DNA: TGTGCCACCACTAGCTCTGGGGCCAACGTCCTGACTTTC

D: NA
J: TRBJ1-1
size: few
V: TRBV9
CDR3: CATGGGPDTEAFF
DNA: TGTGCCACCGGCGGGGGCCCGGACACTGAAGCTTTCTTT

D: TRBD1
J: TRBJ2-7
size: few
V: TRBV9
CDR3: CASSARQGYEQYF
DNA: TGTGCCAGCAGCGCCCGACAGGGCTACGAGCAGTACTTC

D: NA
J: TRBJ2-3
size: NA
V: TRBV9
CDR3: CASSRTWGRDTQYF
DNA: TGTGCCAGCAGCAGAACATGGGGAAGAGATACGCAGTATTTT

D: TRBD1
J: TRBJ2-5
size: NA
V: TRBV7-8
CDR3: CASSSGTGGMWETQYF
DNA: TGTGCCAGCAGCTCCGGGACAGGGGGAATGTGGGAGACCCAGTACTTC

D: NA
J: TRBJ2-5
size: NA
V: TRBV7-9
CDR3: CASSLYEETQYF
DNA: TGTGCCAGCAGCTTATACGAAGAGACCCAGTACTTC

D: NA
J: TRBJ1-2
size: NA
V: TRBV27
CDR3: CASSFRNSFSNYGYTF
DNA: TGTGCCAGCAGTTTTCGGAACAGTTTTTCTAACTATGGCTACACCTTC

D: TRBD1
J: TRBJ2-1
size: once
V: TRBV7-9
CDR3: CASSLSGQARKGYEQFF
DNA: TGTGCCAGCAGCTTAAGTGGACAGGCGAGAAAGGGCTATGAGCAGTTCTTC

D: NA
J: TRBJ2-3
size: NA
V: TRBV27
CDR3: CASSSAPDALFVTQYF
DNA: TGTGCCAGCAGTTCGGCGCCAGACGCGCTCTTTGTTACGCAGTATTTT

D: NA
J: TRBJ2-1
size: NA
V: TRBV27
CDR3: CASSSTGYNEQFF
DNA: TGTGCCAGCAGTTCCACCGGCTACAATGAGCAGTTCTTC

D: TRBD1
J: TRBJ1-5
size: NA
V: TRBV7-2
CDR3: CASSDGTATWEPQHF
DNA: TGTGCCAGCAGCGACGGGACAGCGACCTGGGAGCCCCAGCATTTT